A selection of T cell receptor beta chains follows, all from one sample in a study of T cells after yellow fever vaccination. MiXCR, applied by TCRdb to the 5' RACE reads, yields one record per CDR3 protein. The repertoire holds a few hundred thousand distinct CDR3 sequences, 6.8% seen once, with about 18% in the top ten. Sequencing used PBMCs, obtained around 45 days after the first yellow fever vaccination. These receptors were taken from a young man who received the YFV17D yellow fever vaccine. Both conserved end residues are part of each CDR3. The order of the fields is J gene, V gene, CDR3 protein.

TRBJ2-5	TRBV12-3/TRBV12-4	CASSREYGQETQYF
TRBJ1-2	TRBV9	CASSVASGLYGYTF
TRBJ1-3	TRBV5-1	CASSPGSGGAGNTIYF
TRBJ1-5	TRBV19	CASGLTDYSNQPQHF
TRBJ2-7	TRBV10-3	CAIRVSGQGYEQYF
TRBJ2-5	TRBV7-9	CASSSLETQYF
TRBJ2-7	TRBV3-1	CASSQDQGQREQYF
TRBJ1-2	TRBV5-4	CASSPLPGGDYGYTF
TRBJ1-1	TRBV7-9	CASSPFRGLNTEAFF
TRBJ2-7	TRBV6-1	CASTRLAGGAYEQYF
TRBJ1-6	TRBV6-1	CASSPLSVGSSLHF
TRBJ1-2	TRBV28	CASSEDSNYGYTF
TRBJ2-6	TRBV11-2	CASSPPYRGSGANVLTF
TRBJ2-3	TRBV5-1	CASSLSDSPSTDTQYF
TRBJ2-3	TRBV12-3/TRBV12-4	CASRAGGQGTDTQYF
TRBJ1-3	TRBV20-1	CSARDLSTGHSGNTIYF
TRBJ2-1	TRBV30	CAWIERGTYNEQFF
TRBJ2-2	TRBV20-1	CSAREPSAGTGELFF
TRBJ2-3	TRBV29-1	CSVAAQGRADTQYF
TRBJ2-7	TRBV7-9	CVSSHTQGKAYEQYF
TRBJ2-3	TRBV5-1	CASSLETLGGTDTQYF
TRBJ2-1	TRBV20-1	CSVKRATYNEQFF
TRBJ2-7	TRBV7-9	CASSLGTPSSYEQYF
TRBJ2-7	TRBV6-2/TRBV6-3	CASSDTGTVEQYF
TRBJ1-2	TRBV4-1	CASSQRINYGYTF
TRBJ2-3	TRBV4-2	CASSQSTSGSSTDTQYF